The TCR beta chain under discussion was sequenced for a study of a mutant IDH1 vaccine in newly diagnosed glioma. Background on the study: The treated group averaged approximately 42 years old and was about 60% male, approximately 40% female.

Time point meaning: week 11, during vaccination. Doses comprised 300 ug of mutant IDH1 20-mer peptide each, plus topical imiquimod. Assay: immunoSEQ multiplex PCR; the TCRdb copy retains only in-frame clones and omits some. The data hold about 120,000 clones, with approximately 87% observed a single time. Germline V CDR1 and CDR2: LNHDA, SQIVND (reference sequence). V shed 3 bases and J shed 5 bases, with 17 bases lying between them. CDR3 length: 16 residues. Note on this clone: The antigen is unknown.

This TCR derives from a woman aged 45-59 years with glioma. The chain has TRBV19 and TRBJ1-5, with D maybe TRBD1 (6 bases). Specimen: PBMCs, collected from a glioma patient whose treatment included an IDH1 peptide vaccine. Written as DNA, the CDR3 is TGTGCCAGTAGTATCTTGGGAGGGGGTATCCATCAGCCCCAGCATTTT. It encodes CASSILGGGIHQPQHF.